The 5 T cell receptor beta chains reported below all come from one sample, sequenced in a study of blood T cell repertoires in COVID-19. Sequencing was performed with immunoSEQ multiplex PCR; in TCRdb, only in-frame clones are kept and a portion is missing. The data contain 300,000 or so clones, 87% of them singletons. Input material: PBMCs or T cells enriched from blood (not recorded which). These TCRs come from a woman in her thirties who had recovered from COVID-19.

This chain links TRBV6-5 with TRBJ1-2, with D possibly being TRBD1 (6 bases). Trimming removed 8 bases from V and 0 bases from J, with 10 bases in between. This CDR3 comprises 13 residues. Germline V gene lookup returns CDR1 MNHEY and CDR2 SVGAGI. The CDR3 loop is CASFGTTNYGYTF. CDR3 nucleotide sequence: TGTGCCAGCTTTGGGACAACTAACTATGGCTACACCTTC.

The chain couples TRBV3-1 (or the pseudogene TRBV3-2) to TRBJ1-2; a possible D gene is TRBD1 (6 bases). Looked up from germline, CDR1 is LGHDT and CDR2 is YNNKEL (reference sequence). The CDR3 is made up of 14 amino acids. Trimming left V 1 base short and J 8 bases short, with 14 bases between. CDR3 residues: CASSQARGGAGYTF. The CDR3 nucleotides read TGTGCCAGCAGCCAAGCAAGGGGGGGCGCGGGCTACACCTTC.

This clone was counted a single time. The chain has TRBV2 and TRBJ2-1; 15 bases agree with TRBD2. Germline CDR1 SNHLY, CDR2 FYNNEI. The ends lost 1 base at V and 2 bases at J; junction bases unmatched: 3. The CDR3 has 18 amino acids. In DNA form, the CDR3 reads TGTGCCAGCAGTGAAGGGACTAGCGGGGGGGCGACCTACAATGAGCAGTTCTTC. Residues: CASSEGTSGGATYNEQFF.

The chain is built from TRBV19 and TRBJ1-5, with TRBD1 matching 7 bases. There are 16 residues in the CDR3. From germline, CDR1 is LNHDA and CDR2 SQIVND (reference sequence). J was trimmed by 1 base and V by 6 bases; bases with no gene match: 9. The CDR3 region is CASSRNGQVSNQPQHF. In DNA, the CDR3 is TGTGCCAGTAGCCGGAACGGACAGGTCAGCAATCAGCCCCAGCATTTT.

This clone was seen a single time. J is TRBJ1-2 and V is TRBV21-1; the table's D call of TRBD1 was not tested on the DNA. TRBV21-1 is termed a pseudogene. The CDR3 is 16 amino acids. CDR3 loop: CANSGGFGTDHYGYTF. The CDR3 DNA is TGTGCCAACAGCGGGGGCTTCGGGACAGACCACTATGGCTACACCTTC.